The 16 T cell receptor beta chains below were found in one sample sequenced in a study of blood T cell repertoires in COVID-19 (TCRdb year 2020). To prepare the library, the immunoSEQ multiplex PCR assay was applied. Not all clones reach the TCRdb copy of this immuneACCESS table, which keeps in-frame sequences only. Checked studies attribute under half of the gap to unresolved V genes and leave the rest unexplained. This sample comprises about 170,000 clones, about 80% of them detected only once. Under 3% of the sample is taken by the ten largest. The material sequenced was peripheral blood. The receptors shown here come from a human donor with acute or convalescent COVID-19. The donor label of this sample is uncertain.

CDR3 protein: CASSLAGTKNTEAFF. DNA of the CDR3: TGTGCCAGCAGCTTAGCGGGCACCAAGAACACTGAAGCTTTCTTT. V gene TRBV7-9 combines with J gene TRBJ1-1; D gene unclear. CDR3 length: 15 amino acids. Germline V CDR1 and CDR2: SEHNR, FQNEAQ (reference sequence). Trimming stripped 0 bases from V and 1 base from J, with 9 bases between. The whole variable domain, remainder taken from reference TRBV7-9 and TRBJ1-1, is DTGVSQNPRHKITKRGQNVTFRCDPISEHNRLYWYRQTLGQGPEFLTYFQNEAQLEKSRLLSDRFSAERPKGSFSTLEIQRTEQGDSAMYLCASSLAGTKNTEAFFGQGTRLTVV.

This sequence joins TRBV7-3 and TRBJ2-2, with a possible D match to TRBD1 (6 bases). V lost 5 bases, J lost 7 bases, and 17 bases lay in between. CDR3 length: 15 amino acids. Germline CDR1 SGHTA, CDR2 FQGTGA. Here the CDR3 reads CASSPPGTTSGELFF. As DNA, the CDR3 is TGTGCCAGCAGCCCCCCCGGGACAACGAGCGGGGAGCTGTTTTTT. Together with reference TRBV7-3 and TRBJ2-2, the CDR3 gives the full variable domain: GAGVSQTPSNKVTEKGKYVELRCDPISGHTALYWYRQSLGQGPEFLIYFQGTGAADDSGLPNDRFFAVRPEGSVSTLKIQRTERGDSAVYLCASSPPGTTSGELFFGEGSRLTVL.

CDR3 sequence reads: CASSLPGVSGNTIYF. Here the CDR3 DNA reads TGTGCCAGCAGTTTACCGGGAGTCTCTGGAAACACCATATATTTT. The chain employs TRBV28 and TRBJ1-3; no clear D gene. This CDR3 has 15 amino acids. Germline CDR1 reads MDHEN; CDR2 reads SYDVKM. V lost 2 bases, J lost 0 bases, and 8 bases lay in between.

The chain combines TRBV9 with TRBJ2-7; D not certain. Trimming pared 0 bases from V and 5 bases from J, leaving 9 bases between. Germline V gives CDR1 SGDLS, CDR2 YYNGEE. The CDR3 is made up of 13 amino acids. The chain's CDR3 is CASSVAESHEQYF. The CDR3 DNA reads TGTGCCAGCAGCGTAGCAGAATCCCACGAGCAGTACTTC.

The genes are TRBV9 and TRBJ1-6, with 9 bases aligning to TRBD1. This CDR3 has 17 residues. The germline gives CDR1 SGDLS, CDR2 YYNGEE. The V segment lost 4 bases and the J segment 4 bases; nucleotides outside the gene matches: 9. This CDR3 is CASSSIPGTGYNSPLHF. In DNA form, the CDR3 reads TGTGCCAGCAGCTCAATTCCGGGGACAGGGTATAATTCACCCCTCCACTTT.

The chain recombines TRBV3-1 (or the pseudogene TRBV3-2) with TRBJ2-1; 8 bases map to TRBD1. This CDR3 comprises 14 residues. CDR1 and CDR2 from the germline V gene are LGHDT and YNNKEL (reference sequence). Trimming cost V 3 bases and J 7 bases; bases outside gene matches: 5. CDR3: CASSHQGALNEQFF. The CDR3 DNA follows: TGTGCCAGCAGCCACCAGGGGGCCCTAAATGAGCAGTTCTTC.

This sequence joins TRBV11-2 and TRBJ1-5; 8 bases agree with TRBD1. Germline V gene sequence: CDR1 SGHAT, CDR2 FQNNGV. J was trimmed by 3 bases and V by 4 bases; bases with no gene match: 2. The CDR3 is 14 amino acids. CDR3 protein: CASSSGGNNQPQHF. The CDR3, as DNA: TGTGCCAGCAGCTCAGGGGGCAACAATCAGCCCCAGCATTTT.

The V call is TRBV27, the J call TRBJ1-1; no clear D. Between the trimmed V and J ends, which lost 6 bases and 4 bases, there was a span of 12 bases. Per the germline V gene, CDR1 is MNHEY and CDR2 is SMNVEV (reference sequence). CDR3 size: 13 residues. The CDR3 region has the DNA TGTGCCAGCAGGCGGCTGGGAGGCACTGAAGCTTTCTTT. Translation gives CASRRLGGTEAFF.

This clone was seen a single time. DNA for the CDR3: TGTGCCAGCAGCCACCGAGGGACAGGGACCCCGTACGAGCAGTACTTC. Its translation is CASSHRGTGTPYEQYF. The rearrangement uses TRBV7-8 and TRBJ2-7, with 9 bases matching TRBD1. Germline V CDR1 and CDR2: SGHVS, FQNEAQ. The CDR3 length is 16 residues. Trimming cost V 5 bases and J 4 bases; bases outside gene matches: 12.

The sample holds a few counts of this clone. The chain combines TRBV28 with TRBJ1-2; 8 bases line up with TRBD1. V lost 7 bases and J lost 4; bases outside the gene matches: 5. Germline CDR1 and CDR2: MDHEN and SYDVKM. This CDR3 is built from 13 residues. CDR3 nucleotides: TGTGCCAGCATGGGACAGGCTTCCTATGGCTACACCTTC. Amino acids: CASMGQASYGYTF.

This chain uses TRBV6-5 with TRBJ1-4, with D tentatively TRBD1 (6 bases). V dropped 6 bases and J dropped 8 bases, with 16 bases sitting between them. There are 14 residues in the CDR3. CDR1 and CDR2 (germline): MNHEY, SVGAGI. CDR3 sequence reads: CASRITGSGEKLFF. DNA for the CDR3: TGTGCCAGCAGAATCACAGGGAGTGGGGAAAAACTGTTTTTT.

The J gene is TRBJ2-7, the V gene TRBV30; 9 bases are a match to TRBD2. Germline-derived CDR1 and CDR2 are GTSNPN and SVGIG (reference sequence). Trimming cost V 4 bases and J 3 bases; bases outside gene matches: 4. CDR3 length equals 13 residues. In DNA form, the CDR3 reads TGTGCCTGGAAGAGGCGGGGGGGCTACGAGCAGTACTTC. Encoded protein: CAWKRRGGYEQYF.

The rearrangement joins TRBV28 to TRBJ2-7; D might be TRBD1 (5 bases). The CDR3 extends over 15 amino acids. Germline values: CDR1 MDHEN, CDR2 SYDVKM. The V and J ends lost 2 bases and 0 bases respectively, with 11 bases between them. The CDR3 is CASSLPLGDSYEQYF. The CDR3 nucleotides read TGTGCCAGCAGTTTACCCCTAGGGGACTCCTACGAGCAGTACTTC. Combining the CDR3 with reference TRBV28 and TRBJ2-7 gives the whole variable domain DVKVTQSSRYLVKRTGEKVFLECVQDMDHENMFWYRQDPGLGLRLIYFSYDVKMKEKGDIPEGYSVSREKKERFSLILESASTNQTSMYLCASSLPLGDSYEQYFGPGTRLTVT.

The chain couples TRBV5-1 to TRBJ1-2; D not resolved. Trimming removed 0 bases at V and 4 bases at J, with 13 bases between. Germline V gene lookup returns CDR1 SGHRS and CDR2 YFSETQ. This CDR3 contains 15 residues. In DNA form, the CDR3 reads TGCGCCAGCAGCTTGGCCGGCGGGGTAGGCTATGGCTACACCTTC. Encoded protein: CASSLAGGVGYGYTF.

The chain is built from TRBV6-5 and TRBJ2-7; TRBD2 agrees at 7 bases. There are 13 residues in the CDR3. Germline V gives CDR1 MNHEY, CDR2 SVGAGI. After removal of 2 bases from V and 6 bases from J, the junction contained 4 bases not matched to a gene. The DNA for the CDR3 is TGTGCCAGCAGTTACGCGGGAGTACGCGAGCAGTACTTC. Translating it yields CASSYAGVREQYF.

This clone was picked up one time. This chain joins TRBV4-1 and TRBJ2-2, with D possibly being TRBD2 (6 bases). Germline V CDR1 and CDR2: MGHRA, YSYEKL. This CDR3 has 16 amino acids. V lost 1 base, J lost 2 bases, and 11 bases lay in between. The CDR3 is CASSQAPSVNTGELFF. For the CDR3, the DNA is TGCGCCAGCAGCCAAGCACCTAGCGTCAACACCGGGGAGCTGTTTTTT.